Presented here are 30 T cell receptor beta chains from one specimen sequenced in a study of CD8 T cells in Susac syndrome. RNA totalling roughly 0.45 to 1 ug underwent reverse transcription with random hexamers. Via MiXCR, TCRdb re-called the immunoSEQ multiplex PCR reads, giving one row per CDR3 protein. The sample shows tens of thousands of distinct CDR3 sequences, 96% of them seen only once. Specimen: CD4+ T cells from PBMCs. The receptors here all came from a human donor with multiple sclerosis.

The V gene is TRBV7-9, the J gene TRBJ2-7; D is uncertain. Germline-derived CDR1 and CDR2 are SEHNR and FQNEAQ (reference sequence). The CDR3 has 13 amino acids. V lost 0 bases and J lost 5, with 8 bases in between. Here the CDR3 reads CASSLAVPNEQYF. Written as DNA, the CDR3 is TGTGCCAGCAGCTTAGCAGTGCCCAACGAGCAGTACTTC.

The count of this clonotype is one. This chain connects TRBV9 to TRBJ1-4, with no clear D. The CDR3 consists of 15 residues. Per germline, CDR1 SGDLS and CDR2 YYNGEE. The V and J ends lost 0 bases and 0 bases respectively, with 6 bases between them. The CDR3 loop reads CASSVGASTNEKLFF. The CDR3 coding sequence is TGTGCCAGCAGCGTAGGGGCGTCAACTAATGAAAAACTGTTTTTT. Using reference TRBV9 and TRBJ1-4 for the parts outside the CDR3, the full variable domain is DSGVTQTPKHLITATGQRVTLRCSPRSGDLSVYWYQQSLDQGLQFLIQYYNGEERAKGNILERFSAQQFPDLHSELNLSSLELGDSALYFCASSVGASTNEKLFFGSGTQLSVL.

DNA for the CDR3: TGCGCCAGCAGCTTGGAAACTCTGGCTATCCACGAGCAGTACTTC. It encodes CASSLETLAIHEQYF. V is TRBV5-1 and J is TRBJ2-7, with D uncertain. Trimming took off 0 bases at V and 5 bases at J, with 15 bases between the two ends. Looked up from germline, CDR1 is SGHRS and CDR2 is YFSETQ. CDR3 size: 15 residues.

V is TRBV5-4 and J is TRBJ2-5; tentatively, D is TRBD2 (7 bases). This CDR3 spans 17 amino acids. In germline, CDR1 is SGHNT, CDR2 YYREEE (reference sequence). Trimming left V 0 bases short and J 3 bases short, with 18 bases between. The CDR3 sequence: CASSLAGAGARKETQYF. In DNA, the CDR3 is TGTGCCAGCAGCTTGGCAGGGGCGGGGGCCAGGAAAGAGACCCAGTACTTC.

The chain carries TRBV28 and TRBJ2-2; a possible D gene is TRBD1 (6 bases). Per the germline V gene, CDR1 is MDHEN and CDR2 is SYDVKM. The CDR3 is made up of 11 amino acids. Trimming shortened V by 8 bases and J by 8 bases, and 9 bases separated the two germline ends. In nucleotides, the CDR3 is TGTGCCAGCGTTACAGGGGGGGAGCTGTTTTTT. Translating it yields CASVTGGELFF.

The rearrangement uses TRBV4-3 and TRBJ2-7; maybe TRBD1 (6 bases). The CDR3 has 15 amino acids. Germline loops: CDR1 LGHNA, CDR2 YSLEER. V lost 1 base and J 2 bases, leaving 12 bases between the germline ends. The CDR3 is CASSQVLQGPYEQYF. The CDR3 nucleotides read TGCGCCAGCAGCCAAGTTCTACAGGGACCCTACGAGCAGTACTTC.

The chain links TRBV12-3 or TRBV12-4 to TRBJ1-5; D perhaps matches TRBD1 (5 bases). The CDR3 spans 14 residues. V dropped 3 bases and J dropped 2 bases, with 8 bases sitting between them. CDR3 region: CASSLVGGNQPQHF. In nucleotides, the CDR3 is TGTGCCAGCAGTTTGGTAGGGGGCAATCAGCCCCAGCATTTT.

The J gene is TRBJ2-7, the V gene TRBV6-5, with D unclear. CDR1 MNHEY and CDR2 SVGAGI come from the germline V gene. With 7 bases removed from V and 2 bases from J, the gap between germline ends came to 12 bases. CDR3 length: 13 amino acids. CDR3 in amino acids: CASKNGGTYEQYF. CDR3 nucleotides: TGTGCCAGCAAGAACGGTGGGACCTACGAGCAGTACTTC.

In DNA form, the CDR3 reads TGCAGTGCTTCTCCGGGACAGGGGGCCGGGGAGACCCAGTACTTC. Translation gives CSASPGQGAGETQYF. This chain links TRBV20-1 with TRBJ2-5; 12 bases map to TRBD1. The V gene end was trimmed by 5 bases and the J gene end by 5 bases; junction bases not matched to a gene: 9. The CDR3 is made up of 15 amino acids. Germline V gene lookup returns CDR1 DFQATT and CDR2 SNEGSKA (reference sequence).

V usage is TRBV30 and J usage is TRBJ2-7, with D possibly TRBD1 on 6 matching bases. This CDR3 has 14 amino acids. Germline CDR1 GTSNPN, CDR2 SVGIG (reference sequence). The V end lost 2 bases, the J end lost 6 bases, and 17 bases lay between the germline ends. CDR3 sequence (DNA): TGTGCCTGGAGTACCTACAGGGAGTCAGCCGAGCAGTACTTC. Protein product: CAWSTYRESAEQYF.

This chain connects TRBV12-3 or TRBV12-4 to TRBJ1-1, with 7 bases identical to TRBD1. This CDR3 has 13 residues. With 7 bases clipped from V and 4 bases from J, the junction kept 6 bases outside the gene matches. The DNA of the CDR3 is TGTGCCAGCACCACAGGGGTAAGCACTGAAGCTTTCTTT. Amino acids: CASTTGVSTEAFF.

The V gene is TRBV5-6, the J gene TRBJ1-2; no clear D. The V gene's germline CDR1 is SGHDT and CDR2 YYEEEE. The CDR3 runs 11 residues. Trimming pared 4 bases from V and 6 bases from J, leaving 7 bases between. The CDR3 bases are TGTGCCAGCAGCACGATTCATGGCTACACCTTC. It translates to CASSTIHGYTF.

This chain connects TRBV20-1 to TRBJ2-5, with 8 bases fitting TRBD1. V dropped 6 bases and J dropped 3; count of bases not matched to a gene: 9. CDR1 and CDR2 from the germline V gene are DFQATT and SNEGSKA (reference sequence). The CDR3 is 14 amino acids. This CDR3 is CSAAGGRSEETQYF. The CDR3, as DNA: TGCAGTGCAGCAGGGGGCCGCTCTGAAGAGACCCAGTACTTC.

CDR3 residues: CASSFPHTDTQYF. DNA of the CDR3: TGTGCCAGCAGCTTCCCCCACACAGATACGCAGTATTTT. The V and J genes are TRBV5-6 and TRBJ2-3; D not certain. Germline assignment: CDR1 SGHDT and CDR2 YYEEEE. Trimming left V 2 bases short and J 2 bases short, with 6 bases between. This CDR3 region has 13 residues.

The chain is built from TRBV28 and TRBJ2-3; D remains ambiguous. V was cut by 6 bases and J by 0 bases, with 4 bases left in between. The germline gives CDR1 MDHEN, CDR2 SYDVKM. The CDR3 extends over 12 amino acids. The DNA for the CDR3 is TGTGCCAGCAGGACTAGCACAGATACGCAGTATTTT. It specifies CASRTSTDTQYF.

The chain links TRBV5-1 to TRBJ2-1, with 9 bases aligning to TRBD2. The J segment lost 4 bases and the V segment lost 6 bases, leaving 8 bases of the junction unmatched. This CDR3 region has 15 residues. The germline CDR1 and CDR2 sequences are SGHRS and YFSETQ. CDR3 loop: CASNSNSGGYNEQFF. The CDR3 coding sequence is TGCGCCAGCAACTCAAATAGCGGGGGATACAATGAGCAGTTCTTC.

The chain carries TRBV6-5 and TRBJ2-6, with no clear D. The CDR3 spans 15 residues. V gave up 7 bases and J gave up 1 base, with 11 bases separating them. Germline V gene sequence: CDR1 MNHEY, CDR2 SVGAGI. CDR3 nucleotide sequence: TGTGCCAGCACTCTGACGAGGTCTGGGGCCAACGTCCTGACTTTC. As protein: CASTLTRSGANVLTF.

V is TRBV3-1 and J is TRBJ1-1; D is unresolved. The ends were cut back, 8 bases at V and 1 base at J, with 11 bases in the middle. The CDR3 covers 13 residues. Looked up from germline, CDR1 is LGHDT and CDR2 is YNNKEL (reference sequence). DNA for the CDR3: TGTGCCAGCGCTGGACGGGAGAACACTGAAGCTTTCTTT. It is translated as CASAGRENTEAFF.

The genes are TRBV9 and TRBJ1-1; D remains unclear. V was pared by 0 bases and J by 2 bases, with 8 bases between. The germline V gene has CDR1 SGDLS and CDR2 YYNGEE. CDR3 size: 14 residues. The CDR3 region is CASSVEVSNTEAFF. The CDR3 nucleotides read TGTGCCAGCAGCGTAGAGGTTAGCAACACTGAAGCTTTCTTT. Supplemented by reference TRBV9 and TRBJ1-1, the full variable domain reads DSGVTQTPKHLITATGQRVTLRCSPRSGDLSVYWYQQSLDQGLQFLIQYYNGEERAKGNILERFSAQQFPDLHSELNLSSLELGDSALYFCASSVEVSNTEAFFGQGTRLTVV.

In DNA form, the CDR3 reads TGTGCCAGCAGCTTGGCGGCGACCGGCAATCAGCCCCAGCATTTT. Translating gives CASSLAATGNQPQHF. V gene TRBV7-2 combines with J gene TRBJ1-5; D not certain. CDR1 SGHTA and CDR2 FQGNSA come from the germline V gene. CDR3 length equals 15 residues. V lost 3 bases, J lost 2 bases, and 11 bases lay in between.

This chain joins TRBV7-3 and TRBJ2-1; D could derive from TRBD1 or TRBD2 (6 bases each). Germline V gene data show CDR1 as SGHTA and CDR2 as FQGTGA. This CDR3 is built from 16 residues. V gave up 4 bases and J gave up 6 bases, with 19 bases separating them. CDR3 protein: CASSSNLGGPPNEQFF. CDR3 in DNA: TGTGCCAGCAGCTCCAACCTCGGGGGCCCACCCAATGAGCAGTTCTTC.

The CDR3 coding sequence is TGTGCCAGCAGTACACCACCGACAGGGGTGAATTCACCCCTCCACTTT. Protein: CASSTPPTGVNSPLHF. V usage is TRBV6-2 or TRBV6-3 and J usage is TRBJ1-6; 8 nucleotides match TRBD1. The CDR3 is 16 residues long. The germline gives CDR1 MNHEY, CDR2 SVGEGT. The J segment lost 7 bases and the V segment lost 5 bases, leaving 10 bases of the junction unmatched.

The chain links TRBV28 to TRBJ1-5, with 9 nucleotides matching TRBD1. From germline, CDR1 is MDHEN and CDR2 SYDVKM. CDR3 length equals 16 residues. V was clipped by 8 bases and J by 1 base; unmatched bases: 9. The CDR3 protein is CASRTGGAPSNQPQHF. The DNA for the CDR3 is TGTGCCAGCCGCACAGGGGGCGCGCCGAGCAATCAGCCCCAGCATTTT.

The rearrangement joins TRBV2 to TRBJ2-1; 11 bases line up with TRBD2. Germline lookup yields CDR1 SNHLY and CDR2 FYNNEI. The CDR3 totals 13 residues. Trimming removed 5 bases from V and 9 bases from J; junction bases left unmatched: 3. CDR3 region: CASSLAGGREQFF. The DNA of the CDR3 is TGTGCCAGCAGTCTAGCGGGGGGCCGTGAGCAGTTCTTC.

The gene calls are TRBV20-1 and TRBJ2-5; D remains unclear. Germline CDR1 DFQATT, CDR2 SNEGSKA (reference sequence). The CDR3 is 15 amino acids. The V end lost 5 bases, the J end lost 2 bases, and 18 bases lay between the germline ends. The CDR3: CSAFPANAPQETQYF. CDR3 coding DNA: TGCAGTGCTTTTCCGGCAAATGCACCGCAAGAGACCCAGTACTTC.

V gene TRBV12-3 or TRBV12-4 combines with J gene TRBJ2-5; D is undetermined. CDR3 length: 12 residues. The germline V and J ends were trimmed by 7 bases and 7 bases, with 13 bases remaining between them. CDR3 nucleotide sequence: TGTGCCAGCAAACCCCCCGGCGGGACCCAGTACTTC. The encoded protein is CASKPPGGTQYF.

The chain is built from TRBV6-6 and TRBJ1-2; 8 positions match TRBD1. CDR3 length: 16 amino acids. Germline V gene lookup returns CDR1 MNHNY and CDR2 SVGAGI (reference sequence). J was trimmed by 0 bases and V by 5 bases; bases with no gene match: 8. DNA for the CDR3: TGTGCCAGCAGTATACAACTGGACAGGGCTAACTATGGCTACACCTTC. Residues: CASSIQLDRANYGYTF.

This rearrangement joins TRBV5-1 to TRBJ2-5; a weak D match, TRBD1 (5 bases). The CDR3 has 15 amino acids. Germline V CDR1 and CDR2: SGHRS, YFSETQ. V lost 0 bases and J 7 bases, leaving 16 bases between the germline ends. The CDR3 here is CASSLVAGPSGTQYF. As DNA, the CDR3 is TGCGCCAGCAGCTTGGTTGCAGGGCCAAGTGGGACCCAGTACTTC.

V and J are TRBV19 and TRBJ1-2; D gene uncertain. CDR1 LNHDA and CDR2 SQIVND come from the germline V gene (reference sequence). This CDR3 spans 14 amino acids. Trimming stripped 6 bases from V and 5 bases from J, with 16 bases between. Written as DNA, the CDR3 is TGTGCCAGTAGGATGGGCCCGGGCGGTTATGGCTACACCTTC. As protein: CASRMGPGGYGYTF.

The J gene is TRBJ2-1, the V gene TRBV30; D unclear. The V gene lost 0 bases and the J gene lost 8 bases, with 8 bases spanning the gap. There are 12 residues in the CDR3. Germline V gene sequence: CDR1 GTSNPN, CDR2 SVGIG (reference sequence). The CDR3 loop is CAWSVTSYEQFF. DNA of the CDR3: TGTGCCTGGAGTGTAACGTCGTATGAGCAGTTCTTC.